Listed here are 28 T cell receptor beta chains from one sample, sequenced in a study of a mutant IDH1 vaccine in newly diagnosed glioma. The table came from immunoSEQ multiplex PCR; TCRdb's copy has only in-frame clones and leaves some out. The repertoire has around 30,000 clones, over 60% of them found once; the top ten carry roughly 9%. Stated time point: baseline, week 1 (first vaccination visit). This sample's treatment: pre-vaccination baseline after standard-of-care therapy. The sample consisted of peripheral blood mononuclear cells (PBMCs), taken from a glioma patient treated with radiotherapy, temozolomide or both. The receptors were gathered from a man in his fifties with glioma. Some clones in this sample may be carry-over from other donors' samples.

Only a few counts were recorded for this clone. CDR3 bases: TGCGCCAGCACCGTTGGCGGGATGAACACTGAAGCTTTCTTT. Encoded protein: CASTVGGMNTEAFF. V gene TRBV5-1 combines with J gene TRBJ1-1; D not certain. V lost 6 bases, J lost 0 bases, and 12 bases lay in between. CDR3 size: 14 residues. Germline CDR1 reads SGHRS; CDR2 reads YFSETQ.

This chain connects TRBV28 to TRBJ1-5; D ambiguous. Trimming removed 5 bases at V and 7 bases at J, with 15 bases between. Looked up from germline, CDR1 is MDHEN and CDR2 is SYDVKM. The CDR3 runs to 14 residues. CDR3 coding DNA: TGTGCCAGCAGTCTTCCCCCTTCGGGGCAGCCCCAGCATTTT. Translating it yields CASSLPPSGQPQHF. The whole variable domain, remainder taken from reference TRBV28 and TRBJ1-5, is DVKVTQSSRYLVKRTGEKVFLECVQDMDHENMFWYRQDPGLGLRLIYFSYDVKMKEKGDIPEGYSVSREKKERFSLILESASTNQTSMYLCASSLPPSGQPQHFGDGTRLSIL.

The CDR3 DNA follows: TGTGCCAGCAGCTCACAGGTCCAAGAGACCCAGTACTTC. The encoded protein is CASSSQVQETQYF. The chain uses TRBV7-9 and TRBJ2-5; weak D call: TRBD1 (5 bases). The length of the CDR3 is 13 residues. V was cut by 4 bases and J by 1 base, with 7 bases left in between. CDR1 and CDR2 from the germline V gene are SEHNR and FQNEAQ (reference sequence).

Only a few counts were recorded for this clone. This rearrangement joins TRBV28 to TRBJ1-1; D is unclear. In germline, CDR1 is MDHEN, CDR2 SYDVKM. The CDR3 loop spans 13 amino acids. With 0 bases removed from V and 4 bases from J, the gap between germline ends came to 6 bases. CDR3 in DNA: TGTGCCAGCAGTTTATGGGAAGGCACTGAAGCTTTCTTT. Translated: CASSLWEGTEAFF.

The chain recombines TRBV11-2 with TRBJ2-7; 8 positions agree with TRBD2. There are 15 residues in the CDR3. Unmatched junction bases numbered 7, after V lost 6 bases and J lost 0 bases. Germline V lookup: CDR1 SGHAT, CDR2 FQNNGV. This chain's CDR3 is CASRQEAGGSYEQYF. The CDR3 DNA follows: TGTGCCAGCAGACAGGAGGCGGGGGGCTCCTACGAGCAGTACTTC.

This clone was picked up a small number of times. This sample also contains other DNA sequences that code for the same CDR3. The CDR3 protein is CASSPNRGRGETQYF. The DNA for the CDR3 is TGTGCCAGCAGCCCTAACAGGGGGCGGGGAGAGACCCAGTACTTC. J is TRBJ2-5 and V is TRBV7-2; 9 bases agree with TRBD1. The CDR3 contains 15 residues. V shed 5 bases, J shed 4 bases, and the junction held 8 bases outside the gene matches. CDR1 and CDR2 (germline): SGHTA, FQGNSA. The entire variable domain, with the rest obtained from reference TRBV7-2 and TRBJ2-5, is as follows: GAGVSQSPSNKVTEKGKDVELRCDPISGHTALYWYRQSLGQGLEFLIYFQGNSAPDKSGLPSDRFSAERTGGSVSTLTIQRTQQEDSAVYLCASSPNRGRGETQYFGPGTRLLVL.

This sequence joins TRBV4-1 and TRBJ2-3, with 13 bases aligning to TRBD2. The CDR3 is 16 amino acids. Losses at the gene ends were 4 bases for V and 6 bases for J; bases not matched to a gene: 7. CDR1 MGHRA and CDR2 YSYEKL come from the germline V gene. This CDR3 reads CASSRGLAGPLDTQYF. The DNA for the CDR3 is TGCGCCAGCAGCCGGGGACTAGCGGGGCCACTGGATACGCAGTATTTT.

V is TRBV4-3 and J is TRBJ1-2; D might be TRBD1 (6 bases). CDR3 size: 15 residues. V was shortened by 4 bases and J by 5 bases, with 17 bases between the two germline ends. Germline CDR1 is LGHNA and CDR2 is YSLEER. The CDR3 loop reads CASSPRLTGTYGYTF. CDR3 sequence (DNA): TGCGCCAGCAGCCCCCGGCTTACAGGGACTTATGGCTACACCTTC.

The genes are TRBV7-8 and TRBJ1-4; 9 bases map to TRBD1. This CDR3 is built from 16 residues. Germline-derived CDR1 and CDR2 are SGHVS and FQNEAQ. With V trimmed by 5 bases and J by 12 bases, 16 bases remained unmatched. The CDR3: CASSPSQGAAVQQLFF. The CDR3 coding sequence is TGTGCCAGCAGCCCCTCACAGGGGGCGGCAGTTCAACAACTGTTTTTT.

DNA for the CDR3: TGTGCCAGCAGTTTGGTAGGGGGCCCAAATCAGCCCCAGCATTTT. It specifies CASSLVGGPNQPQHF. The genes are TRBV27 and TRBJ1-5, with 7 positions matching TRBD1. Germline V gene sequence: CDR1 MNHEY, CDR2 SMNVEV (reference sequence). CDR3 length: 15 residues. The V segment lost 3 bases and the J segment 4 bases; nucleotides outside the gene matches: 6.

The chain carries TRBV6-6 and TRBJ2-5; D not certain. Germline CDR1 MNHNY, CDR2 SVGAGI (reference sequence). The CDR3 runs 11 residues. Trimming pared 5 bases from V and 3 bases from J, leaving 4 bases between. The CDR3: CASSLKETQYF. The CDR3 bases are TGTGCCAGCAGTCTTAAAGAGACCCAGTACTTC.

This chain connects TRBV21-1 to TRBJ2-7; TRBD1, the D gene given by the table, was not confirmed from the DNA. TRBV21-1 is a pseudogene. The CDR3 runs to 15 residues. Here the CDR3 reads CASSPRPDTTYEQYF. CDR3 sequence (DNA): TGTGCCAGCAGCCCTCGCCCCGACACGACCTACGAGCAGTACTTC.

The rearrangement joins TRBV7-3 to TRBJ1-5, with D uncertain. The CDR3 has 13 amino acids. Trimming left V 5 bases short and J 5 bases short, with 10 bases between. The germline gives CDR1 SGHTA, CDR2 FQGTGA. CDR3 coding DNA: TGTGCCAGCAGCCATGACGGGGATCAGCCCCAGCATTTT. Its protein product is CASSHDGDQPQHF.

The chain employs TRBV5-6 and TRBJ1-1; D is ambiguous. V dropped 4 bases and J dropped 0 bases, with 7 bases sitting between them. This CDR3 is built from 13 residues. CDR1 is SGHDT, CDR2 YYEEEE, per germline. CDR3 DNA sequence: TGTGCCAGCAGCCGGAGGTTGAACACTGAAGCTTTCTTT. Translation gives CASSRRLNTEAFF.

CDR3 amino acids: CAISESAGNQPQHF. The CDR3 DNA reads as TGTGCCATCAGTGAGTCGGCGGGCAATCAGCCCCAGCATTTT. The rearrangement joins TRBV10-3 to TRBJ1-5; D unresolved. The germline V and J ends were trimmed by 0 bases and 2 bases, with 5 bases remaining between them. CDR1 ENHRY and CDR2 SYGVKD come from the germline V gene. The CDR3 totals 14 residues.

The chain has TRBV20-1 and TRBJ2-7; maybe TRBD1 (5 bases). Trimming removed 6 bases at V and 6 bases at J, with 12 bases between. Germline CDR1 reads DFQATT; CDR2 reads SNEGSKA (reference sequence). This CDR3 is 11 amino acids long. Here the CDR3 DNA reads TGCAGTGCAAAGGCAGGGTCCGAGCAGTACTTC. This gives the protein CSAKAGSEQYF.

The chain links TRBV5-1 to TRBJ1-5; 8 nucleotides line up with TRBD1. The CDR3 covers 15 residues. The V gene end was trimmed by 4 bases and the J gene end by 2 bases; junction bases not matched to a gene: 5. Looked up from germline, CDR1 is SGHRS and CDR2 is YFSETQ. Written as DNA, the CDR3 is TGCGCCAGCAGCCCCGGGACAGGAGGCAATCAGCCCCAGCATTTT. Protein: CASSPGTGGNQPQHF. The complete variable domain, with remaining parts taken from reference TRBV5-1 and TRBJ1-5, reads KAGVTQTPRYLIKTRGQQVTLSCSPISGHRSVSWYQQTPGQGLQFLFEYFSETQRNKGNFPGRFSGRQFSNSRSEMNVSTLELGDSALYLCASSPGTGGNQPQHFGDGTRLSIL.

This clone showed up just a few times. CDR3 in amino acids: CASSPLTGFTEAFF. The CDR3 DNA reads as TGTGCCAGCAGTCCCTTGACAGGGTTCACTGAAGCTTTCTTT. The chain joins TRBV27 to TRBJ1-1; TRBD1 aligns across 7 bases. The germline V gene has CDR1 MNHEY and CDR2 SMNVEV (reference sequence). This CDR3 is built from 14 residues. V lost 5 bases and J lost 4; bases outside the gene matches: 7.

The chain joins TRBV4-3 to TRBJ1-1, with D unclear. CDR3 length: 13 amino acids. CDR1 and CDR2 from the germline V gene are LGHNA and YSLEER. V was shortened by 0 bases and J by 4 bases, with 6 bases between the two germline ends. The CDR3 reads CASSQDLATEAFF. Here the CDR3 DNA reads TGCGCCAGCAGCCAAGATCTGGCCACTGAAGCTTTCTTT.

The chain uses TRBV11-3 and TRBJ2-5; TRBD1 matches 9 bases. With 5 bases clipped from V and 5 bases from J, the junction kept 6 bases outside the gene matches. The germline V gene encodes CDR1 SGHNT and CDR2 YENEEA. The CDR3 totals 14 residues. CDR3 sequence (DNA): TGTGCCAGCAGCCCCCGGACAGGGGCCGAGACCCAGTACTTC. Translated, it gives CASSPRTGAETQYF.

The CDR3 loop is CASSPREGFSYEQYF. In DNA form, the CDR3 reads TGTGCCAGCAGCCCTCGTGAGGGTTTCTCCTACGAGCAGTACTTC. This rearrangement joins TRBV5-4 to TRBJ2-7, with D possibly being TRBD2 (5 bases). Germline V gene sequence: CDR1 SGHNT, CDR2 YYREEE (reference sequence). There are 15 residues in the CDR3. Trimming cost V 4 bases and J 0 bases, with 14 bases left between them.

V is TRBV19 and J is TRBJ2-7; D perhaps matches TRBD1 (5 bases). The CDR3 length is 16 residues. V was pared by 1 base and J by 0 bases, with 13 bases between. The germline CDR1 and CDR2 sequences are LNHDA and SQIVND (reference sequence). In DNA, the CDR3 is TGTGCCAGTAGTATAGGAACAGGAACCCTCTCCTACGAGCAGTACTTC. Residues: CASSIGTGTLSYEQYF. Filled out from reference TRBV19 and TRBJ2-7, the complete variable domain reads DGGITQSPKYLFRKEGQNVTLSCEQNLNHDAMYWYRQDPGQGLRLIYYSQIVNDFQKGDIAEGYSVSREKKESFPLTVTSAQKNPTAFYLCASSIGTGTLSYEQYFGPGTRLTVT.

The chain recombines TRBV5-1 with TRBJ1-5, with 10 bases lining up with TRBD1. The CDR3 contains 14 residues. V lost 4 bases, J lost 4 bases, and 2 bases stayed unmatched. Germline CDR1 reads SGHRS; CDR2 reads YFSETQ. CDR3 loop: CASSEGQGNQPQHF. CDR3 DNA sequence: TGCGCCAGCAGCGAGGGACAGGGGAATCAGCCCCAGCATTTT.

The chain links TRBV25-1 to TRBJ1-1; no reliable D call. The V end lost 3 bases, the J end lost 1 base, and 9 bases lay between the germline ends. The CDR3 totals 14 residues. Germline CDR1 MGHDK, CDR2 SYGVNS. CDR3 DNA sequence: TGTGCCAGCAGTGAGACCGCCCAGAACACTGAAGCTTTCTTT. The encoded protein is CASSETAQNTEAFF. The complete variable domain, with remaining parts taken from reference TRBV25-1 and TRBJ1-1, reads EADIYQTPRYLVIGTGKKITLECSQTMGHDKMYWYQQDPGMELHLIHYSYGVNSTEKGDLSSESTVSRIRTEHFPLTLESARPSHTSQYLCASSETAQNTEAFFGQGTRLTVV.

V gene TRBV19 combines with J gene TRBJ1-5; tentatively, D is TRBD1 (5 bases). The length of the CDR3 is 14 residues. Between the trimmed V and J ends, which lost 8 bases and 4 bases, there was a span of 15 bases. The germline gives CDR1 LNHDA, CDR2 SQIVND (reference sequence). The CDR3 DNA follows: TGTGCCAGTTGGTGGGGGGAAGGGAATCAGCCCCAGCATTTT. The encoded protein is CASWWGEGNQPQHF.

The rearrangement uses TRBV15 and TRBJ2-5, with no clear D. Germline V gene data show CDR1 as LNHNV and CDR2 as YYDKDF (reference sequence). V lost 1 base and J 2 bases, leaving 17 bases between the germline ends. The CDR3 loop spans 17 amino acids. The CDR3 coding sequence is TGTGCCACCAGCAGAGGATTGGTATCGGATCGACAAGAGACCCAGTACTTC. This translates into CATSRGLVSDRQETQYF.

The chain links TRBV5-1 to TRBJ1-2; 7 nucleotides match TRBD1. Germline CDR1 is SGHRS and CDR2 is YFSETQ. The V segment lost 4 bases and the J segment 3 bases; nucleotides outside the gene matches: 12. The CDR3 is 16 residues long. CDR3 amino acids: CASSPGTASRDYGYTF. In DNA, the CDR3 is TGCGCCAGCAGCCCCGGGACAGCTTCACGGGACTATGGCTACACCTTC.

The chain couples TRBV5-1 to TRBJ2-3; 8 bases match TRBD2. The CDR3 is 15 amino acids. Per germline, CDR1 SGHRS and CDR2 YFSETQ. V shed 3 bases, J shed 7 bases, and the junction held 10 bases outside the gene matches. The CDR3 DNA is TGCGCCAGCAGCTGGTCAACGGGAGGGCCGAATACGCAGTATTTT. It yields the protein CASSWSTGGPNTQYF.